This is a list of T cell receptor beta chains from one sample in a study of tumor-infiltrating lymphocytes in primary liver carcinoma. TCRdb re-called the multiplex PCR reads through MiXCR, storing one row per CDR3 protein. The sample has 84,000 or so distinct CDR3 sequences, approximately 72% seen once; the top ten hold around 19%. Sequenced sample: liver tumor tissue from sampling region 1. The receptors were sampled from a man aged 40-49 years with primary liver carcinoma and hepatitis B virus infection. CDR3s include the opening cysteine and the closing phenylalanine or tryptophan. A D gene is named only where the DNA matches it firmly. Rows may omit the clone size; those that give it use once, few, many or a size class.

CDR3aa	CDR3nt	v_gene	j_gene	abundance	d_gene
CAWRRAGSTDTQYF	TGTGCCTGGAGAAGGGCAGGGAGCACAGATACGCAGTATTTT	TRBV30	TRBJ2-3	many	-
CASSLGPGHSAGTNVLTF	TGTGCCAGCAGCTTAGGGCCAGGGCACAGCGCTGGGACCAACGTCCTGACTTTC	TRBV11-2	TRBJ2-6	few	-
CASRPTSRDTRTGELFF	TGTGCCAGCAGACCAACCTCCCGGGACACTAGAACCGGGGAGCTGTTTTTT	TRBV14	TRBJ2-2	many	-
CASSQVAAGTTGELFF	TGCGCCAGCAGCCAAGTCGCGGCAGGGACCACCGGGGAGCTGTTTTTT	TRBV4-1	TRBJ2-2	many	-
CASKSRDSAHRETQYF	TGTGCCAGCAAATCCCGGGACTCGGCCCACCGGGAGACCCAGTACTTC	TRBV11-2	TRBJ2-5	-	-
CASSPEEGISTDTEYF	TGCGCCAGCAGCCCAGAGGAGGGAATAAGCACAGATACGGAGTATTTT	TRBV4-1	TRBJ2-3	-	-
CSAGGLSTNEKLFF	TGCAGTGCTGGAGGACTCTCAACTAATGAAAAACTGTTTTTT	TRBV20-1	TRBJ1-4	-	-
CSVDARGSYEQYF	TGCAGCGTTGACGCGAGAGGTTCCTACGAGCAGTACTTC	TRBV29-1	TRBJ2-7	-	-
CASSRGLAGEHNEQFF	TGTGCTAGCAGCAGGGGACTAGCGGGGGAACACAATGAGCAGTTCTTC	TRBV11-1	TRBJ2-1	-	TRBD2
CASTFERTGTNYGYTF	TGCGCCAGCACCTTCGAGAGGACGGGGACTAACTATGGCTACACCTTC	TRBV4-1	TRBJ1-2	-	-